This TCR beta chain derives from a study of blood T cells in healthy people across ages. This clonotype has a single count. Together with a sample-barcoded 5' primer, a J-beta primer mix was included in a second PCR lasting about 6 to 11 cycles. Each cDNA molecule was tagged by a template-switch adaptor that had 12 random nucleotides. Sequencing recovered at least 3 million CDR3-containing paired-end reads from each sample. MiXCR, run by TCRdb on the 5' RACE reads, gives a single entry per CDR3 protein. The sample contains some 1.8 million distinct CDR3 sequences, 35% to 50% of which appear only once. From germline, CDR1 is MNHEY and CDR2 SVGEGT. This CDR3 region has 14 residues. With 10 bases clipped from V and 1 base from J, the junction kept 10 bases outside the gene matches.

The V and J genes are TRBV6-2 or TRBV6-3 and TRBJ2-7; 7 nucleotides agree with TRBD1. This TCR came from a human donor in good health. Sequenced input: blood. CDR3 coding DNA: TGTGCCAACAGCGACAGGGTTGGGTCCTACGAGCAGTACTTC. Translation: CANSDRVGSYEQYF.